The 13 T cell receptor beta chains below come from one sample, sequenced in a study of T cell responses to AZD1222 COVID-19 vaccine. Libraries were prepared by immunoSEQ multiplex PCR; TCRdb keeps only in-frame clonotypes and omits some of them. The sample lists 95,000 to 150,000 clones, roughly 84% seen once, with 0.95% to 1.5% in the top ten. The material sequenced was peripheral blood, taken on day 0 of AZD1222 vaccination. These receptors were collected from an adult in good health.

V is TRBV1 and J is TRBJ1-1; the D call in the table, TRBD1, was not verified against the DNA. TRBV1 represents a pseudogene. This CDR3 comprises 16 residues. The CDR3 coding sequence is TGCACCAGCAGCCAAGATCTAACGACAGTCAACACTGAAGCTTTCTTT. This encodes CTSSQDLTTVNTEAFF.

The chain carries TRBV11-1 and TRBJ1-2, with D possibly TRBD1 on 6 matching bases. Germline V CDR1 and CDR2: SGHAT, FQDESV (reference sequence). This CDR3 is 16 amino acids long. Deletions cut 5 bases from V and 10 bases from J, with 26 bases between. Here the CDR3 DNA reads TGTGCCAGCAGCCCGTTGGTCGGCGGGGGCCGCATTGACTACACCTTC. Translation: CASSPLVGGGRIDYTF. The full variable domain, in which reference TRBV11-1 and TRBJ1-2 provide the parts outside the CDR3, is EAEVAQSPRYKITEKSQAVAFWCDPISGHATLYWYRQILGQGPELLVQFQDESVVDDSQLPKDRFSAERLKGVDSTLKIQPAELGDSAMYLCASSPLVGGGRIDYTFGSGTRLTVV.

The rearrangement joins TRBV7-9 to TRBJ1-1, with a possible D match to TRBD1 (5 bases). The CDR3 runs to 17 residues. V lost 7 bases and J 1 base, leaving 22 bases between the germline ends. Germline CDR1 and CDR2: SEHNR and FQNEAQ (reference sequence). DNA of the CDR3: TGTGCCAGCACCCACTCCTACCTAGGGACGCCGAACACTGAAGCTTTCTTT. It specifies CASTHSYLGTPNTEAFF.

This clone was counted once. V gene TRBV4-1 combines with J gene TRBJ2-7, with 10 bases lining up with TRBD1. The CDR3 has 16 residues. CDR1 is MGHRA and CDR2 is YSYEKL in the germline V gene. Trimming took 0 bases from V and 4 from J; bases not matched to a gene: 6. CDR3 in DNA: TGCGCCAGCAGCCAAGATGCGGGGACAGGGGTGTACGAGCAGTACTTC. This encodes CASSQDAGTGVYEQYF.

The J gene is TRBJ2-7, the V gene TRBV4-1; possibly TRBD1 or TRBD2 for D (6 bases each). The germline V gene encodes CDR1 MGHRA and CDR2 YSYEKL. This CDR3 has 14 amino acids. V lost 3 bases, J lost 6 bases, and 15 bases lay in between. The CDR3 protein is CASSHVGGGGEQYF. CDR3 sequence (DNA): TGCGCCAGCAGCCATGTAGGGGGAGGAGGCGAGCAGTACTTC.

This rearrangement joins TRBV5-1 to TRBJ1-2; 10 positions match TRBD1. Germline lookup yields CDR1 SGHRS and CDR2 YFSETQ. The ends lost 4 bases at V and 4 bases at J; junction bases unmatched: 4. The CDR3 has 14 residues. The CDR3 nucleotides read TGCGCCAGCAGCGGGACAGGGGAAGGCTATGGCTACACCTTC. Residues: CASSGTGEGYGYTF. Combining the CDR3 with reference TRBV5-1 and TRBJ1-2 gives the whole variable domain KAGVTQTPRYLIKTRGQQVTLSCSPISGHRSVSWYQQTPGQGLQFLFEYFSETQRNKGNFPGRFSGRQFSNSRSEMNVSTLELGDSALYLCASSGTGEGYGYTFGSGTRLTVV.

The chain combines TRBV28 with TRBJ2-6; no reliable D call. V lost 2 bases, J lost 8 bases, and 4 bases lay in between. The CDR3 runs to 12 residues. Germline CDR1 is MDHEN and CDR2 is SYDVKM. The CDR3 DNA is TGTGCCAGCAGTTTACGGTCCAACGTCCTGACTTTC. This sequence encodes CASSLRSNVLTF.

The CDR3 coding sequence is TGTGCCAGCAGTCCGGGAACAGGGTCTGTTGGGCAGTACTTC. Protein product: CASSPGTGSVGQYF. The chain recombines TRBV6-4 with TRBJ2-7; D perhaps matches TRBD1 (6 bases). V lost 5 bases to trimming and J lost 9 bases, with 20 bases between them. Germline V gene data show CDR1 as MRHNA and CDR2 as SNTAGT. This CDR3 is built from 14 residues.

The count of this clone is one. The chain is built from TRBV6-5 and TRBJ1-2; 7 bases are shared with TRBD1. From germline, CDR1 is MNHEY and CDR2 SVGAGI. The CDR3 totals 14 residues. Trimming removed 5 bases from V and 2 bases from J; junction bases left unmatched: 5. This CDR3 reads CASSTRQGNYGYTF. The CDR3 coding sequence is TGTGCCAGCAGTACCCGACAGGGAAACTATGGCTACACCTTC.

The rearrangement joins TRBV18 to TRBJ1-2; the D is unclear. Germline V gives CDR1 KGHSH, CDR2 LQKENI. With 5 bases removed from V and 12 bases from J, the gap between germline ends came to 16 bases. The CDR3 length is 12 residues. The CDR3 nucleotides are TGTGCCAGCTCAGGCGATACCGGCCTCCACACCTTC. This encodes CASSGDTGLHTF.

The chain joins TRBV3-1 (or the pseudogene TRBV3-2) to TRBJ1-2, with a possible D match to TRBD1 (5 bases). The CDR3 consists of 18 residues. Deletions cut 2 bases from V and 4 bases from J, with 23 bases between. Per the germline V gene, CDR1 is LGHDT and CDR2 is YNNKEL (reference sequence). CDR3 amino acids: CASSQQRVWGVGTYGYTF. In DNA form, the CDR3 reads TGTGCCAGCAGCCAACAGAGGGTCTGGGGTGTTGGGACCTATGGCTACACCTTC.

The rearrangement links TRBV5-1 to TRBJ1-1; 9 bases line up with TRBD1. Germline V gives CDR1 SGHRS, CDR2 YFSETQ. This CDR3 region has 16 residues. V shed 7 bases, J shed 1 base, and the junction held 11 bases outside the gene matches. The CDR3 sequence: CASGQGQGVANTEAFF. Here the CDR3 DNA reads TGCGCCAGCGGACAGGGACAGGGTGTGGCGAACACTGAAGCTTTCTTT.

J is TRBJ2-3 and V is TRBV10-3; either TRBD1 or TRBD2 may supply D (6 bases each). The CDR3 runs 14 residues. Trimming took off 0 bases at V and 10 bases at J, with 14 bases between the two ends. CDR1 and CDR2 from the germline V gene are ENHRY and SYGVKD. CDR3 protein: CAISESTRGLSQYF. CDR3 nucleotides: TGTGCCATCAGTGAGTCGACTCGGGGGCTGTCGCAGTATTTT.